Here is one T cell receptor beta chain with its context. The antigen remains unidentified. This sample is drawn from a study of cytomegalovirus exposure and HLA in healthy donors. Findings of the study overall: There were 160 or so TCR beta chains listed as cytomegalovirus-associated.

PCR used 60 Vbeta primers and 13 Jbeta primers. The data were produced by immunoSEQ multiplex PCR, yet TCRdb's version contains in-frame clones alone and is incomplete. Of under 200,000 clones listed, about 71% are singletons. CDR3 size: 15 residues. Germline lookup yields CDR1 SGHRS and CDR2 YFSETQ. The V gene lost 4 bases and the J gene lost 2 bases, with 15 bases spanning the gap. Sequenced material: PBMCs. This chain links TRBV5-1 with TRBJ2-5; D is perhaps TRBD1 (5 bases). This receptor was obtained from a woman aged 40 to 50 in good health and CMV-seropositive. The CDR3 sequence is CASSRTRAAQETQYF. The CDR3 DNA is TGCGCCAGCAGCAGGACACGTGCAGCGCAAGAGACCCAGTACTTC.